This TCR beta chain was found in a study of cytomegalovirus exposure and HLA in healthy donors. This clone was seen more than once but under ten times. Amplification used 60 Vbeta primers and 13 Jbeta primers. Clones were sequenced by immunoSEQ multiplex PCR, and TCRdb holds only the in-frame ones, with some missing. Of under 200,000 clones listed, around 81% are singletons. Trimming took 0 bases from V and 7 from J; bases not matched to a gene: 12. This CDR3 is 17 amino acids long. This TCR derives from a woman aged 25 to 39 in good health and CMV-seropositive. The chain employs TRBV5-3 and TRBJ2-7; 11 bases map to TRBD1. TRBV5-3 is an ORF; its function is uncertain. The material sequenced was PBMCs. The CDR3 loop is CARSLVSRTGGAGEQYF. Written as DNA, the CDR3 is TGTGCCAGAAGCTTGGTTTCTAGGACAGGGGGCGCGGGGGAGCAGTACTTC.